The TCR beta chain described here comes from a study of T-cell memory formation after mild COVID-19. 5'RACE with constant-segment primers built TCRalpha and TCRbeta cDNA libraries with UMIs. MiXCR was run by TCRdb on the 5' RACE reads, yielding one entry per CDR3 protein. In the table there are 450,000 to 650,000 distinct CDR3 sequences, 18% of which are singletons. Trimming left V 1 base short and J 7 bases short, with 11 bases between. Per the germline V gene, CDR1 is SQVTM and CDR2 is ANQGSEA. This CDR3 is 13 amino acids long. The sample was PBMCs or a T cell subset sorted from them (not recorded which). This receptor was identified in an adult woman who had mild COVID-19 (a few samples of this study predate the infection). Cell type and time point are not known. V is TRBV29-1 and J is TRBJ2-1; D not resolved. CDR3 nucleotides: TGCAGCGTTGAAGTTCTTAATGGGAATGAGCAGTTCTTC. This gives the protein CSVEVLNGNEQFF.